These 31 T cell receptor beta chains were sequenced from one sample in a study of T cell responses to AZD1222 COVID-19 vaccine. TCRdb's copy holds only in-frame clones and misses some; the assay was immunoSEQ multiplex PCR. The data contain approximately 120,000 clones, around 83% of them seen just once; the ten biggest clones take up less than 5.5%. Sample: peripheral blood, taken 28 days after the second AZD1222 dose. The receptors were gathered from an adult who received the AZD1222 COVID-19 vaccine.

The V and J genes are TRBV4-1 and TRBJ2-3; D possibly corresponds to TRBD1 (6 bases). The CDR3 runs 17 residues. V was trimmed by 0 bases and J by 0 bases, leaving 13 bases between them. The germline CDR1 and CDR2 sequences are MGHRA and YSYEKL. CDR3 nucleotides: TGCGCCAGCAGCCAAGAGGGGGCTCAGACTAGCACAGATACGCAGTATTTT. Translating it yields CASSQEGAQTSTDTQYF.

This clone has more than one count but fewer than ten. The chain couples TRBV3-1 (or the pseudogene TRBV3-2) to TRBJ1-6; a weak D match, TRBD1 (5 bases). Trimming cost V 4 bases and J 8 bases, with 15 bases left between them. CDR1 and CDR2 (germline): LGHDT, YNNKEL (reference sequence). This CDR3 is built from 15 residues. CDR3 sequence (DNA): TGTGCCAGCAGCCTTACCCCCGACAGTGATTCACCCCTCCACTTT. Amino acid sequence: CASSLTPDSDSPLHF.

The genes are TRBV10-3 and TRBJ1-1; D perhaps matches TRBD1 (6 bases). In germline, CDR1 is ENHRY, CDR2 SYGVKD. V lost 9 bases to trimming and J lost 3 bases, with 14 bases between them. The CDR3 totals 13 residues. CDR3 loop: CAIGTTGYTEAFF. The CDR3 bases are TGTGCCATAGGGACAACGGGGTACACTGAAGCTTTCTTT.

The rearrangement joins TRBV10-3 to TRBJ2-3, with TRBD2 identical over 8 bases. CDR1 and CDR2 (germline): ENHRY, SYGVKD. This CDR3 comprises 14 residues. Trimming removed 10 bases from V and 1 base from J; junction bases left unmatched: 7. The CDR3 DNA reads TGTGCCACCAGAGGGCGGGGGGGCACAGATACGCAGTATTTT. Translating it yields CATRGRGGTDTQYF.

V gene TRBV2 combines with J gene TRBJ2-5; a weak D match, TRBD2 (5 bases). CDR1 and CDR2 (germline): SNHLY, FYNNEI. CDR3 length: 13 residues. V was clipped by 6 bases and J by 7 bases, with 15 bases between them. DNA of the CDR3: TGTGCCAGCAGAGAGACACTTGCGGGGACCCAGTACTTC. This codes for CASRETLAGTQYF. The complete variable domain, with remaining parts taken from reference TRBV2 and TRBJ2-5, reads EPEVTQTPSHQVTQMGQEVILRCVPISNHLYFYWYRQILGQKVEFLVSFYNNEISEKSEIFDDQFSVERPDGSNFTLKIRSTKLEDSAMYFCASRETLAGTQYFGPGTRLLVL.

The V call is TRBV29-1, the J call TRBJ2-7; TRBD1 matches at 7 bases. There are 12 residues in the CDR3. V was clipped by 4 bases and J by 3 bases; unmatched bases: 3. Germline V lookup: CDR1 SQVTM, CDR2 ANQGSEA. CDR3 residues: CSVVGQNYEQYF. CDR3 DNA: TGCAGCGTTGTGGGACAGAACTACGAGCAGTACTTC.

The chain uses TRBV18 and TRBJ1-5; maybe TRBD1 (5 bases). The germline CDR1 and CDR2 sequences are KGHSH and LQKENI. V was shortened by 2 bases and J by 0 bases, with 11 bases between the two germline ends. The CDR3 has 16 amino acids. Here the CDR3 DNA reads TGTGCCAGCTCACCAGGACAAGTAGGTAGCAATCAGCCCCAGCATTTT. Translating it yields CASSPGQVGSNQPQHF.

This clone was recorded a few times. The chain recombines TRBV11-3 with TRBJ1-5; D is unresolved. The ends were cut back, 1 base at V and 0 bases at J, with 10 bases in the middle. The CDR3 length is 16 residues. In germline, CDR1 is SGHNT, CDR2 YENEEA. The CDR3 DNA follows: TGTGCCAGCAGCTTAGGGCCAGACGCTAGCAATCAGCCCCAGCATTTT. This translates into CASSLGPDASNQPQHF.

The V call is TRBV7-8, the J call TRBJ1-3; D gene unclear. Trimming shortened V by 5 bases and J by 0 bases, and 17 bases separated the two germline ends. CDR1 is SGHVS, CDR2 FQNEAQ, per germline. The CDR3 has 17 amino acids. CDR3 protein: CASSGEGLRASGNTIYF. The CDR3 DNA reads as TGTGCCAGCAGCGGGGAGGGTTTGAGGGCCTCTGGAAACACCATATATTTT. The full variable domain, its missing parts supplied by reference TRBV7-8 and TRBJ1-3, is GAGVSQSPRYKVAKRGQDVALRCDPISGHVSLFWYQQALGQGPEFLTYFQNEAQLDKSGLPSDRFFAERPEGSVSTLKIQRTQQEDSAVYLCASSGEGLRASGNTIYFGEGSWLTVV.

The rearrangement joins TRBV28 to TRBJ2-7, with unresolved D. V dropped 5 bases and J dropped 4 bases, with 12 bases sitting between them. Germline V gene data show CDR1 as MDHEN and CDR2 as SYDVKM. This CDR3 is built from 13 residues. The CDR3 sequence is CASSGPRQYEQYF. CDR3 bases: TGTGCCAGCAGTGGCCCGCGGCAGTACGAGCAGTACTTC. The full variable domain, rest sourced from reference TRBV28 and TRBJ2-7, is DVKVTQSSRYLVKRTGEKVFLECVQDMDHENMFWYRQDPGLGLRLIYFSYDVKMKEKGDIPEGYSVSREKKERFSLILESASTNQTSMYLCASSGPRQYEQYFGPGTRLTVT.

This clone has just one count. The chain employs TRBV25-1 and TRBJ1-5; a possible D gene is TRBD1 (5 bases). Germline V lookup: CDR1 MGHDK, CDR2 SYGVNS. The V end lost 3 bases, the J end lost 7 bases, and 16 bases lay between the germline ends. The CDR3 loop spans 15 amino acids. The CDR3 sequence: CASSERGVLGQPQHF. Here the CDR3 DNA reads TGTGCCAGCAGTGAGAGGGGTGTCCTAGGGCAGCCCCAGCATTTT.

This sequence joins TRBV27 and TRBJ1-1; a weak D match, TRBD1 (6 bases). The germline V and J ends were trimmed by 6 bases and 0 bases, with 14 bases remaining between them. Germline CDR1 MNHEY, CDR2 SMNVEV (reference sequence). The CDR3 contains 15 residues. Here the CDR3 reads CASSRGQIMNTEAFF. CDR3 nucleotide sequence: TGTGCCAGCAGCCGCGGACAGATCATGAACACTGAAGCTTTCTTT.

This clone came up a few times. This chain uses TRBV19 with TRBJ1-5; the D is unclear. V lost 5 bases and J 3 bases, leaving 20 bases between the germline ends. Germline loops: CDR1 LNHDA, CDR2 SQIVND (reference sequence). The CDR3 extends over 17 amino acids. CDR3 bases: TGTGCCAGTAGTCGAGCCTACTCGGGTTTTGACAATCAGCCCCAGCATTTT. This translates into CASSRAYSGFDNQPQHF.

The chain is built from TRBV7-2 and TRBJ1-5; 7 bases are a match to TRBD1. Looked up from germline, CDR1 is SGHTA and CDR2 is FQGNSA. V shed 4 bases, J shed 2 bases, and the junction held 2 bases outside the gene matches. The CDR3 sequence is 14 residues long. The CDR3 DNA reads TGTGCCAGCAGCTCCGGGACAGGCAATCAGCCCCAGCATTTT. It translates to CASSSGTGNQPQHF.

The chain has TRBV5-1 and TRBJ2-2; tentatively, D is TRBD2 (6 bases). This CDR3 is built from 17 residues. Per germline, CDR1 SGHRS and CDR2 YFSETQ. V lost 0 bases, J lost 6 bases, and 18 bases lay in between. CDR3 in DNA: TGCGCCAGCAGCTTGGATCTTTCGGGACTCCTAGCCGGGGAGCTGTTTTTT. Translating gives CASSLDLSGLLAGELFF.

This clone was recorded a few times. The chain is built from TRBV28 and TRBJ1-5; perhaps TRBD1 as D (6 bases). This CDR3 region has 13 residues. CDR1 MDHEN and CDR2 SYDVKM come from the germline V gene. Trimming shortened V by 8 bases and J by 6 bases, and 14 bases separated the two germline ends. This CDR3 reads CASLPRTVQPQHF. CDR3 nucleotides: TGTGCCAGCCTGCCTCGGACAGTTCAGCCCCAGCATTTT. Combining the CDR3 with reference TRBV28 and TRBJ1-5 gives the whole variable domain DVKVTQSSRYLVKRTGEKVFLECVQDMDHENMFWYRQDPGLGLRLIYFSYDVKMKEKGDIPEGYSVSREKKERFSLILESASTNQTSMYLCASLPRTVQPQHFGDGTRLSIL.

J is TRBJ1-3 and V is TRBV30; D perhaps matches TRBD1 (5 bases). The CDR3 has 13 residues. CDR1 is GTSNPN and CDR2 is SVGIG in the germline V gene (reference sequence). The ends were cut back, 1 base at V and 4 bases at J, with 8 bases in the middle. CDR3 loop: CAWSAWGGNTIYF. The DNA for the CDR3 is TGTGCCTGGAGTGCTTGGGGGGGAAACACCATATATTTT. The whole variable domain, remainder taken from reference TRBV30 and TRBJ1-3, is SQTIHQWPATLVQPVGSPLSLECTVEGTSNPNLYWYRQAAGRGLQLLFYSVGIGQISSEVPQNLSASRPQDRQFILSSKKLLLSDSGFYLCAWSAWGGNTIYFGEGSWLTVV.

This chain joins TRBV28 and TRBJ1-1; D gene unclear. V was pared by 1 base and J by 9 bases, with 12 bases between. Germline assignment: CDR1 MDHEN and CDR2 SYDVKM. This CDR3 is built from 13 residues. This CDR3 reads CASSLYQVPKAFF. The CDR3 DNA reads TGTGCCAGCAGTTTATATCAGGTCCCGAAAGCTTTCTTT. The full variable domain, with the rest looked up from reference TRBV28 and TRBJ1-1, is DVKVTQSSRYLVKRTGEKVFLECVQDMDHENMFWYRQDPGLGLRLIYFSYDVKMKEKGDIPEGYSVSREKKERFSLILESASTNQTSMYLCASSLYQVPKAFFGQGTRLTVV.

The chain carries TRBV5-1 and TRBJ2-3; 8 bases fit TRBD2. This CDR3 comprises 16 residues. The germline gives CDR1 SGHRS, CDR2 YFSETQ. The junction had 6 bases not matched to a gene; V was cut back by 1 base and J by 2 bases. This CDR3 is CASSLSGGLHTDTQYF. The CDR3 DNA reads TGCGCCAGCAGCTTGAGCGGGGGACTACACACAGATACGCAGTATTTT. Full variable domain (remainder filled in from reference TRBV5-1 and TRBJ2-3): KAGVTQTPRYLIKTRGQQVTLSCSPISGHRSVSWYQQTPGQGLQFLFEYFSETQRNKGNFPGRFSGRQFSNSRSEMNVSTLELGDSALYLCASSLSGGLHTDTQYFGPGTRLTVL.

The V and J genes are TRBV10-3 and TRBJ1-2, with unresolved D. The CDR3 covers 13 residues. Germline CDR1 and CDR2: ENHRY and SYGVKD. Trimming removed 3 bases at V and 1 base at J, with 6 bases between. The CDR3 DNA follows: TGTGCCATCAGTGATGGCGGTAACTATGGCTACACCTTC. Translation: CAISDGGNYGYTF.

The rearrangement uses TRBV19 and TRBJ1-3; D might be TRBD1 (5 bases). V was shortened by 9 bases and J by 2 bases, with 20 bases between the two germline ends. Germline V gene sequence: CDR1 LNHDA, CDR2 SQIVND (reference sequence). The CDR3 consists of 16 residues. The CDR3 DNA reads TGTGCCAGCCGATATCTTGGGGCCAGTGCTGGAAACACCATATATTTT. It yields the protein CASRYLGASAGNTIYF.

The genes are TRBV7-9 and TRBJ2-2; D gene ambiguous. CDR1 SEHNR and CDR2 FQNEAQ come from the germline V gene (reference sequence). CDR3 length: 14 amino acids. V was trimmed by 5 bases and J by 7 bases, leaving 14 bases between them. The CDR3 DNA follows: TGTGCCAGCAGCCCCTCGACCCACGTCGGGGAGCTGTTTTTT. Translated: CASSPSTHVGELFF.

This clone was seen only a few times. The V gene is TRBV10-2, the J gene TRBJ2-7, with 8 bases identical to TRBD1. This CDR3 has 16 amino acids. Per germline, CDR1 WSHSY and CDR2 SAAADI. After removal of 2 bases from V and 2 bases from J, the junction contained 8 bases not matched to a gene. Here the CDR3 DNA reads TGCGCCAGCAGTGAGGGAGGACAGGGCTCCCCCTACGAGCAGTACTTC. It translates to CASSEGGQGSPYEQYF.

This clone was seen only once. V is TRBV5-1 and J is TRBJ2-3, with D unresolved. The V end was cut by 1 base, the J end by 5 bases, with 8 bases between. This CDR3 is 13 amino acids long. Germline lookup yields CDR1 SGHRS and CDR2 YFSETQ. CDR3 bases: TGCGCCAGCAGCTTGCACGAAGTAGATACGCAGTATTTT. Amino acid sequence: CASSLHEVDTQYF.

The chain recombines TRBV3-1 (or the pseudogene TRBV3-2) with TRBJ2-7; unclear D gene. The CDR3 is 14 residues long. The germline V and J ends were trimmed by 4 bases and 2 bases, with 12 bases remaining between them. Germline-derived CDR1 and CDR2 are LGHDT and YNNKEL (reference sequence). This chain's CDR3 is CASSPGIGTYEQYF. Written as DNA, the CDR3 is TGTGCCAGCAGCCCCGGAATAGGGACCTACGAGCAGTACTTC.

The rearrangement links TRBV3-1 (or the pseudogene TRBV3-2) to TRBJ2-7; D might be TRBD2 (6 bases). With 8 bases removed from V and 4 bases from J, the gap between germline ends came to 21 bases. CDR1 is LGHDT, CDR2 YNNKEL, per germline (reference sequence). The CDR3 runs 15 residues. CDR3 in amino acids: CASSTGVLDGYEQYF. CDR3 coding DNA: TGTGCCAGCTCCACGGGGGTCCTCGATGGGTACGAGCAGTACTTC.

The chain employs TRBV6-5 and TRBJ2-7; the D is unclear. Between the trimmed V and J ends, which lost 2 bases and 7 bases, there was a span of 18 bases. Germline V lookup: CDR1 MNHEY, CDR2 SVGAGI. CDR3 length: 15 amino acids. Written as DNA, the CDR3 is TGTGCCAGCAGTTACGTAGAGCAGGCCGTAGGGGAGCAGTACTTC. Translated, it gives CASSYVEQAVGEQYF.

The J gene is TRBJ1-2, the V gene TRBV4-1; D remains unclear. Trimming stripped 1 base from V and 3 bases from J, with 12 bases between. Germline CDR1 and CDR2: MGHRA and YSYEKL. CDR3 size: 15 residues. The CDR3 region has the DNA TGCGCCAGCAGCCAAGGGTGGGCCACCCACTATGGCTACACCTTC. This sequence encodes CASSQGWATHYGYTF.

The chain combines TRBV21-1 with TRBJ2-1. TRBV21-1 constitutes a pseudogene. The length of the CDR3 is 14 residues. CDR3 in amino acids: CASRKDRALNEQFF. In DNA, the CDR3 is TGTGCCAGCAGGAAAGATAGGGCCCTCAATGAGCAGTTCTTC.

In regard to this clone: In the same sample, other DNA sequences code for this CDR3. V is TRBV4-1 and J is TRBJ1-5; no clear D. CDR3 size: 16 residues. Germline-derived CDR1 and CDR2 are MGHRA and YSYEKL. Trimming pared 0 bases from V and 2 bases from J, leaving 11 bases between. CDR3 protein: CASSQDGGIGNQPQHF. CDR3 DNA sequence: TGCGCCAGCAGCCAAGACGGAGGGATTGGCAATCAGCCCCAGCATTTT.

This clone was observed once. This chain connects TRBV10-2 to TRBJ2-1; 10 positions agree with TRBD2. V gave up 8 bases and J gave up 7 bases; unmatched junction bases: 8. Germline V lookup: CDR1 WSHSY, CDR2 SAAADI. The CDR3 spans 14 residues. The CDR3 here is CASQASGGENEQFF. The CDR3 nucleotides are TGCGCCAGCCAGGCTAGCGGGGGCGAAAATGAGCAGTTCTTC.